One sample yielded the 30 T cell receptor beta chains listed below, sequenced in a study of blood T cell repertoires in COVID-19. This table comes from immunoSEQ multiplex PCR, and its TCRdb copy is limited to in-frame clones, with some not included. The sample lists 300,000 to 500,000 clones; around nine tenths were seen once. Sequencing was performed on PBMCs or T cells enriched from blood (not recorded which). These receptors originate from a woman in her thirties with acute COVID-19.

Note on this clone: A read error may produce the germline difference seen at one junction end. The V call is TRBV2, the J call TRBJ1-2, with TRBD1 matching over 9 bases. Germline V gene lookup returns CDR1 SNHLY and CDR2 FYNNEI. The CDR3 length is 14 residues. The CDR3 sequence: CASSEGQGLLGYTF. The CDR3 DNA reads TGTGCCAGTAGTGAGGGACAGGGCCTCCTTGGCTACACCTTC.

The chain couples TRBV2 to TRBJ2-2, with D perhaps TRBD2 (5 bases). The CDR3 extends over 16 amino acids. Germline assignment: CDR1 SNHLY and CDR2 FYNNEI. Trimming shortened V by 3 bases and J by 5 bases, and 16 bases separated the two germline ends. The CDR3 spells CASSERRPSGTGELFF. DNA for the CDR3: TGTGCCAGCAGTGAGCGGCGCCCATCGGGAACCGGGGAGCTGTTTTTT.

This chain links TRBV15 with TRBJ1-2; no definite D call. Germline CDR1 is LNHNV and CDR2 is YYDKDF (reference sequence). The CDR3 is 17 amino acids. The V and J ends lost 0 bases and 0 bases respectively, with 14 bases between them. The CDR3 coding sequence is TGTGCCACCAGCAGAGATGTATCACGACTTCCTAACTATGGCTACACCTTC. It translates to CATSRDVSRLPNYGYTF.

This rearrangement joins TRBV7-2 to TRBJ1-5, with TRBD1 matching over 7 bases. In germline, CDR1 is SGHTA, CDR2 FQGNSA. This CDR3 is built from 14 residues. J gave up 7 bases and V 6 bases, and 9 bases lay outside the gene matches. CDR3 nucleotides: TGTGCCAGCAGTTATGACAGGGCTCGGCAGCCCCAGCATTTT. Its protein product is CASSYDRARQPQHF.

The chain joins TRBV5-5 to TRBJ2-1; D gene unclear. The CDR3 totals 11 residues. The germline V and J ends were trimmed by 6 bases and 11 bases, with 12 bases remaining between them. CDR1 and CDR2 from the germline V gene are SGHKS and YYEKEE (reference sequence). The CDR3 nucleotides read TGTGCCAGCACAATTGGGCCTCAGCAGTTCTTC. This gives the protein CASTIGPQQFF. The whole variable domain, filled in from reference TRBV5-5 and TRBJ2-1, reads DAGVTQSPTHLIKTRGQQVTLRCSPISGHKSVSWYQQVLGQGPQFIFQYYEKEERGRGNFPDRFSARQFPNYSSELNVNALLLGDSALYLCASTIGPQQFFGPGTRLTVL.

The genes are TRBV18 and TRBJ1-6, with 7 bases matching TRBD1. This CDR3 contains 15 residues. Germline V gene lookup returns CDR1 KGHSH and CDR2 LQKENI. The V gene end was trimmed by 3 bases and the J gene end by 5 bases; junction bases not matched to a gene: 4. CDR3 in amino acids: CASSPGTVDNSPLHF. CDR3 in DNA: TGTGCCAGCTCACCCGGGACAGTAGATAATTCACCCCTCCACTTT.

The V and J genes are TRBV19 and TRBJ1-1; D gene unclear. Germline V gene lookup returns CDR1 LNHDA and CDR2 SQIVND (reference sequence). The V and J ends lost 7 bases and 10 bases respectively, with 22 bases between them. The CDR3 runs 14 residues. CDR3 sequence reads: CASTQTHGWRRAFF. CDR3 DNA sequence: TGTGCCAGTACCCAAACTCACGGGTGGAGGAGAGCTTTCTTT.

This clone occurred once. The chain combines TRBV18 with TRBJ2-2, with 11 bases aligning to TRBD2. V shed 1 base, J shed 5 bases, and the junction held 9 bases outside the gene matches. CDR3 size: 18 residues. CDR1 and CDR2 from the germline V gene are KGHSH and LQKENI. CDR3 residues: CASSPQAPGLAGTGELFF. Written as DNA, the CDR3 is TGTGCCAGCTCACCACAGGCCCCCGGACTAGCGGGTACCGGGGAGCTGTTTTTT.

The chain recombines TRBV19 with TRBJ2-4, with 9 bases aligning to TRBD2. This CDR3 has 15 residues. The V and J ends lost 5 bases and 7 bases, in that order; junction bases with no gene match: 9. Germline CDR1 LNHDA, CDR2 SQIVND (reference sequence). CDR3 sequence: CASSALAGTGNIQYF. The CDR3 region has the DNA TGTGCCAGTAGTGCTCTAGCGGGAACGGGGAACATTCAGTACTTC.

The CDR3 DNA reads TGTGCCAGCAGCCCAGGGCTAGGGAACACCGGGGAGCTGTTTTTT. Translating gives CASSPGLGNTGELFF. The rearrangement uses TRBV7-2 and TRBJ2-2, with D maybe TRBD1 (5 bases). CDR1 is SGHTA, CDR2 FQGNSA, per germline. The V end lost 5 bases, the J end lost 1 base, and 11 bases lay between the germline ends. The CDR3 extends over 15 amino acids.

The chain carries TRBV15 and TRBJ2-7; 7 bases fit TRBD1. Germline CDR1 is LNHNV and CDR2 is YYDKDF (reference sequence). This CDR3 is 15 amino acids long. Germline trimming cut 5 bases from V and 0 bases from J; bases unmatched to any gene: 7. The CDR3, as DNA: TGTGCCACCAGCCCCCGGGACAGCAACTCCTACGAGCAGTACTTC. Residues: CATSPRDSNSYEQYF.

As DNA, the CDR3 is TGTGCCAGCAGCCCGTCGTTCGGACAGGGCGGGACCTCACCCCTCCACTTT. It encodes CASSPSFGQGGTSPLHF. The rearrangement uses TRBV3-1 (or the pseudogene TRBV3-2) and TRBJ1-6; TRBD1 matches 8 bases. The CDR3 extends over 17 amino acids. V lost 4 bases, J lost 10 bases, and 15 bases stayed unmatched. Germline V gene data show CDR1 as LGHDT and CDR2 as YNNKEL (reference sequence).

This chain joins TRBV24-1 and TRBJ2-1; TRBD2 is a possible D gene (6 bases). Trimming stripped 6 bases from V and 9 bases from J, with 14 bases between. CDR1 and CDR2 (germline): KGHDR, SFDVKD. This CDR3 is 13 amino acids long. The CDR3 reads CATSNQFGSEQFF. Written as DNA, the CDR3 is TGTGCCACCAGTAATCAGTTCGGGAGTGAGCAGTTCTTC.

This clone has just one count. This sequence joins TRBV5-1 and TRBJ2-2; 10 bases fit TRBD1. The CDR3 covers 16 residues. Trimming cost V 4 bases and J 3 bases; bases outside gene matches: 6. CDR1 SGHRS and CDR2 YFSETQ come from the germline V gene. This CDR3 reads CASSRAGTGDTGELFF. CDR3 bases: TGCGCCAGCAGCAGGGCCGGGACAGGGGACACCGGGGAGCTGTTTTTT.

This chain links TRBV2 with TRBJ2-3; TRBD2 matches 8 bases. The germline CDR1 and CDR2 sequences are SNHLY and FYNNEI. This CDR3 has 18 residues. J gave up 4 bases and V 3 bases, and 15 bases lay outside the gene matches. The chain's CDR3 is CASSDLSGGPHGADTQYF. The CDR3 DNA reads TGTGCCAGCAGTGATTTAAGCGGGGGTCCCCACGGGGCAGATACGCAGTATTTT.

In this sample, this clone turned up a few times. The rearrangement joins TRBV5-1 to TRBJ2-7; the D gene is possibly TRBD1 (5 bases). V lost 6 bases and J 1 base, leaving 26 bases between the germline ends. This CDR3 has 18 residues. CDR1 and CDR2 (germline): SGHRS, YFSETQ. CDR3 region: CASKAPVKTAQGSYEQYF. In DNA, the CDR3 is TGCGCCAGCAAAGCTCCCGTCAAAACGGCTCAGGGTTCCTACGAGCAGTACTTC. The full variable domain, its missing parts supplied by reference TRBV5-1 and TRBJ2-7, is KAGVTQTPRYLIKTRGQQVTLSCSPISGHRSVSWYQQTPGQGLQFLFEYFSETQRNKGNFPGRFSGRQFSNSRSEMNVSTLELGDSALYLCASKAPVKTAQGSYEQYFGPGTRLTVT.

The V call is TRBV5-8, the J call TRBJ1-5, with D possibly matching TRBD1 (5 bases). This CDR3 spans 12 amino acids. V was shortened by 5 bases and J by 7 bases, with 10 bases between the two germline ends. CDR1 and CDR2 from the germline V gene are SGHTS and YDEGEE. The CDR3 bases are TGTGCCAGCAGACGGGACTTCCAGCCCCAGCATTTT. This encodes CASRRDFQPQHF.

Regarding this clone: The sample holds other DNA sequences that translate to the same CDR3. J is TRBJ2-7 and V is TRBV24-1; 9 bases are shared with TRBD1. The V segment lost 4 bases and the J segment 4 bases; nucleotides outside the gene matches: 7. The CDR3 sequence is 15 residues long. Germline CDR1 reads KGHDR; CDR2 reads SFDVKD. CDR3 sequence: CATSDGGTGLYEQYF. For the CDR3, the DNA is TGTGCCACCAGTGACGGGGGGACAGGGTTGTACGAGCAGTACTTC.

The genes are TRBV2 and TRBJ1-6, with a weak D call TRBD1 (5 bases). V gave up 6 bases and J gave up 6 bases, with 12 bases separating them. In germline, CDR1 is SNHLY, CDR2 FYNNEI. The CDR3 is 14 residues long. The CDR3 nucleotides are TGTGCCAGCAGGTCAGACAGCCCTAATTCACCCCTCCACTTT. Its translation is CASRSDSPNSPLHF.

A note on this clone: Distinct nucleotide sequences in the sample also encode this CDR3. The chain uses TRBV19 and TRBJ1-1, with no clear D. Germline V lookup: CDR1 LNHDA, CDR2 SQIVND (reference sequence). The CDR3 is 12 residues long. V was clipped by 1 base and J by 4 bases, with 4 bases between them. This CDR3 reads CASSIGSTEAFF. CDR3 DNA sequence: TGTGCCAGTAGTATAGGGAGCACTGAAGCTTTCTTT.

This clone was found a few times. The V and J genes are TRBV19 and TRBJ1-5; D gene unclear. This CDR3 is built from 14 residues. Germline CDR1 reads LNHDA; CDR2 reads SQIVND (reference sequence). The V and J ends lost 0 bases and 7 bases respectively, with 10 bases between them. The CDR3 region is CASSIDSGKQPQHF. In DNA, the CDR3 is TGTGCCAGTAGTATAGATTCCGGTAAACAGCCCCAGCATTTT.

The chain uses TRBV11-2 and TRBJ1-3; D unclear. Trimming pared 1 base from V and 0 bases from J, leaving 4 bases between. Germline V CDR1 and CDR2: SGHAT, FQNNGV. This CDR3 contains 14 residues. This CDR3 is CASSLAVSGNTIYF. CDR3 sequence (DNA): TGTGCCAGCAGCTTAGCCGTCTCTGGAAACACCATATATTTT.

This chain links TRBV5-1 with TRBJ2-1, with 9 bases aligning to TRBD2. The length of the CDR3 is 15 residues. V lost 1 base to trimming and J lost 6 bases; unmatched junction nucleotides: 5. CDR1 is SGHRS and CDR2 is YFSETQ in the germline V gene. CDR3 amino acids: CASSLSLAGTNEQFF. Here the CDR3 DNA reads TGCGCCAGCAGCTTGAGTCTAGCGGGGACCAATGAGCAGTTCTTC. The variable domain in full, completed from reference TRBV5-1 and TRBJ2-1, reads KAGVTQTPRYLIKTRGQQVTLSCSPISGHRSVSWYQQTPGQGLQFLFEYFSETQRNKGNFPGRFSGRQFSNSRSEMNVSTLELGDSALYLCASSLSLAGTNEQFFGPGTRLTVL.

The chain recombines TRBV9 with TRBJ1-1; D gene ambiguous. Germline V gives CDR1 SGDLS, CDR2 YYNGEE. V dropped 3 bases and J dropped 6 bases, with 12 bases sitting between them. The CDR3 spans 13 residues. The CDR3 DNA reads as TGTGCCAGCAGCGCTCCCGGAGGTCCTGAAGCTTTCTTT. It specifies CASSAPGGPEAFF.

The CDR3 DNA reads TGCAGCGTTGAGGGCAGGGGGCGCCCCGGCAATGAGCAGTTCTTC. Its protein is CSVEGRGRPGNEQFF. The chain employs TRBV29-1 and TRBJ2-1; 8 nucleotides line up with TRBD1. The CDR3 consists of 15 residues. The V gene's germline CDR1 is SQVTM and CDR2 ANQGSEA. The ends lost 3 bases at V and 6 bases at J; junction bases unmatched: 10.

The chain links TRBV18 to TRBJ2-5; D is ambiguous. The CDR3 runs to 13 residues. V dropped 2 bases and J dropped 4 bases, with 8 bases sitting between them. CDR1 KGHSH and CDR2 LQKENI come from the germline V gene. As DNA, the CDR3 is TGTGCCAGCTCACCAAATCCCGGAGAGACCCAGTACTTC. Amino acids: CASSPNPGETQYF.

Points on this clone: The same CDR3 is also encoded by other DNA sequences in this sample. This chain uses TRBV5-1 with TRBJ1-3; D remains ambiguous. The CDR3 is 14 amino acids. Between the trimmed V and J ends, which lost 0 bases and 4 bases, there was a span of 8 bases. The germline CDR1 and CDR2 sequences are SGHRS and YFSETQ. The CDR3 loop reads CASSLAGYGNTIYF. The CDR3 bases are TGCGCCAGCAGCTTGGCGGGGTACGGAAACACCATATATTTT.

This clone has only a few counts. The chain combines TRBV2 with TRBJ1-2; D remains unclear. Looked up from germline, CDR1 is SNHLY and CDR2 is FYNNEI. This CDR3 comprises 16 residues. Trimming pared 0 bases from V and 6 bases from J, leaving 17 bases between. CDR3 DNA sequence: TGTGCCAGCAGTGAAGCGCTTCGTGGGCCGGTCGATGGCTACACCTTC. Translating gives CASSEALRGPVDGYTF. Complete variable domain (other parts from reference TRBV2 and TRBJ1-2): EPEVTQTPSHQVTQMGQEVILRCVPISNHLYFYWYRQILGQKVEFLVSFYNNEISEKSEIFDDQFSVERPDGSNFTLKIRSTKLEDSAMYFCASSEALRGPVDGYTFGSGTRLTVV.

This chain uses TRBV25-1 with TRBJ2-6, with D tentatively TRBD2 (5 bases). CDR1 and CDR2 from the germline V gene are MGHDK and SYGVNS. There are 11 residues in the CDR3. The V end was cut by 3 bases, the J end by 12 bases, with 6 bases between. The CDR3 DNA reads TGTGCCAGCAGTGAGGGGAGCGTCCTGACTTTC. Protein: CASSEGSVLTF.

The chain is built from TRBV9 and TRBJ2-3; 11 bases line up with TRBD2. V lost 2 bases, J lost 0 bases, and 5 bases stayed unmatched. The CDR3 length is 17 residues. Germline V gene sequence: CDR1 SGDLS, CDR2 YYNGEE. In DNA form, the CDR3 reads TGTGCCAGCAGCGTGATTAGCGGGGGGGCTAGCACAGATACGCAGTATTTT. This codes for CASSVISGGASTDTQYF.